This T cell receptor (beta chain) originates from a study of blood T cells in healthy people across ages. This clonotype was observed many times. Through a sample-barcoded 5' primer and a J-beta primer mix, a second PCR was run for roughly 6 to 11 cycles. Each CDR3 protein gets one entry after TCRdb re-called the 5' RACE reads with MiXCR. Of some 710,000 distinct CDR3 sequences in the sample, about half are singletons; the top ten hold over 15%. Peripheral blood, roughly 9.3 milliliters per donor, was collected. Source material: blood. This TCR derives from a man older than 75 in good health.

DNA of the CDR3: TGTGCCACCTCCTCGTCAGGGGTCGGCTACACCTTC. Translating gives CATSSSGVGYTF. V gene TRBV28 combines with J gene TRBJ1-2; D is perhaps TRBD1 (6 bases). Germline values: CDR1 MDHEN, CDR2 SYDVKM. This CDR3 has 12 amino acids. Trimming took off 10 bases at V and 8 bases at J, with 17 bases between the two ends.